This section outlines one T cell receptor (beta chain) sequence together with its context. Its antigen is not identified. The data were obtained in a study of post-analysis software for immune sequencing data. Study summary: Both relapsing-remitting and secondary progressive multiple sclerosis featured among the disease courses, as did progressive-relapsing multiple sclerosis.

Study-wide points: Controls' normalized Chao1 diversity significantly exceeded that of multiple sclerosis patients. When the samples were clustered directly with F measure, those that had been prepared in the same batch showed strong co-clustering. Four to six TRBV segments appeared more often in patients than in controls, and TRBV5-6, TRBV5-1 and TRBV20-1 were among these.

Built from TCR beta cDNA, the libraries had unique molecular identifiers in them. T cells numbering roughly 1 to 10 million yielded cDNA molecules that totaled roughly 500,000. TCRdb processed the PCR reads anew with MiXCR; each CDR3 protein has one entry. The table has hundreds of thousands of distinct CDR3 sequences, 44% seen once. Germline values: CDR1 SGHRS, CDR2 YFSETQ. This CDR3 has 15 residues. V was clipped by 4 bases and J by 4 bases; unmatched bases: 7. The TCR sequence derives from a girl aged 10 to 17 with multiple sclerosis. The sample was blood. The rearrangement links TRBV5-1 to TRBJ2-3; 9 bases are shared with TRBD2. The CDR3 loop reads CASSELAGEADTQYF. Here the CDR3 DNA reads TGCGCCAGCAGCGAATTAGCGGGAGAGGCAGATACGCAGTATTTT. The whole variable domain, remainder taken from reference TRBV5-1 and TRBJ2-3, is KAGVTQTPRYLIKTRGQQVTLSCSPISGHRSVSWYQQTPGQGLQFLFEYFSETQRNKGNFPGRFSGRQFSNSRSEMNVSTLELGDSALYLCASSELAGEADTQYFGPGTRLTVL.